These T cell receptor beta chains were read from a single sample in a study of cytomegalovirus exposure and HLA in healthy donors. The table came from immunoSEQ multiplex PCR; TCRdb's copy has only in-frame clones and leaves some out. The data contain over 200,000 clones, over 65% of them singletons. Sequenced material: PBMCs. The receptors were gathered from a woman aged 18-29 years in good health and CMV-seronegative. Both conserved end residues are trimmed from each CDR3. D genes are given only for firm matches. For some rows the clone size is stated as once, few or many, or as a class when expanded; others skip it.

NA NA TRBV19 ASSYRLGRNTEAF
NA NA TRBV27 ASSRTRDGNTEAF
NA NA TRBV19 ASSEDSTDQPQH
NA NA TRBV27 ASRKETNTGELF
NA NA TRBV2 ASSEEGNTEAF
NA NA TRBV29-1 SVERGSTEAF
NA NA TRBV27 ASRPLDVRGGYT
NA NA TRBV18 ASSRGFPNTEAF
TRBD1 NA TRBV6-5 ASSLGQETYEQY
NA NA TRBV5-4 ASSPGPPWDEQY
NA NA TRBV7-3 ASSLSGVNNEQF
TRBD1 NA TRBV30 AWSGDSLNTEAF
NA NA TRBV19 ASSKGNEKLF
NA few TRBV29-1 SASTGPSYNEQF
NA once TRBV19 ASSIGRRGNQPQH
NA NA TRBV7-8 ASSLIASLQTQY
NA NA TRBV6-5 ASIGRGSSYNEQF